The entry below gives a single T cell receptor (beta chain) sequence along with its context. This CDR3 has 15 amino acids. Looked up from germline, CDR1 is MNHNY and CDR2 is SVGAGI (reference sequence). Trimming removed 6 bases at V and 0 bases at J, with 15 bases between. The data belong to a study of OX40 agonist ivuxolimab in advanced cancers. Study at large: Those treated in dose escalation had hepatocellular carcinoma, melanoma, renal cell cancer or head and neck cancer.

Here immunoSEQ multiplex PCR was the method, and the copy in TCRdb shows in-frame clones only, minus some. The sample holds around 74,000 clones, over 75% seen once. The genes are TRBV6-6 and TRBJ2-7; D is uncertain. This TCR came from an adult with an advanced solid tumor such as melanoma, head and neck, liver or kidney cancer. The input for sequencing was CD4+ or CD8+ T cells sorted from blood, taken in a trial of the OX40 agonist ivuxolimab. CDR3 bases: TGTGCCAGCAGCACTCACCAGAGGAGCTCCTACGAGCAGTACTTC. Protein: CASSTHQRSSYEQYF.